This entry describes one TCR beta chain. Antigen unknown. The sample is drawn from a study of CD8+ T cells in alopecia areata. General study results and limits: The study found higher clonality in lesional than normal scalp, especially in alopecia totalis/universalis. Scalp data also include sequences from resident alphabeta T cells of normal skin. Scalp and blood samples kept many expanded lesional clones throughout tofacitinib.

The CDR3 is 16 amino acids. Deletions cut 7 bases from V and 3 bases from J, with 16 bases between. Per the germline V gene, CDR1 is SGHTA and CDR2 is FQGNSA. Extracted from the samples, RNA was reverse transcribed into cDNA to serve as the sequencing template. The method was immunoSEQ multiplex PCR; TCRdb's version includes in-frame clones alone and lacks a portion of them. This sample yields roughly 220,000 clones, of which around two fifths are seen a single time; almost 0.5% belongs to the top ten. Treatment of the sample: oral pan-JAK inhibitor, 5-10 mg twice daily. J is TRBJ2-6 and V is TRBV7-2; either TRBD1 or TRBD2 may supply D (6 bases each). This sequence originates from a human donor with alopecia areata. This specimen consisted of CD4+ T cells sorted from blood, obtained at roughly week 30, from a patient treated with tofacitinib. CDR3 sequence (DNA): TGTGCCAGCACCCTAAGGGGGGTGGATGGGGCCAACGTCCTGACTTTC. Translating it yields CASTLRGVDGANVLTF. Full variable domain (rest looked up from reference TRBV7-2 and TRBJ2-6): GAGVSQSPSNKVTEKGKDVELRCDPISGHTALYWYRQSLGQGLEFLIYFQGNSAPDKSGLPSDRFSAERTGGSVSTLTIQRTQQEDSAVYLCASTLRGVDGANVLTFGAGSRLTVL.